This T cell receptor (beta chain) came from a study of blood T cell repertoires in COVID-19. Sequencing used immunoSEQ multiplex PCR; TCRdb keeps in-frame clones, though not all of them. The table includes 200,000 to 250,000 clones, about 80% detected once. This CDR3 contains 14 residues. Germline V lookup: CDR1 LGHNA, CDR2 YSLEER. The junction had 6 bases not matched to a gene; V was cut back by 4 bases and J by 5 bases. The sequence was obtained from an older woman with acute or convalescent COVID-19. The chain couples TRBV4-3 to TRBJ2-7; 9 bases are shared with TRBD1. The specimen sequenced was peripheral blood. In DNA form, the CDR3 reads TGCGCCAGCAGCCGCGGACAGGGGAACGACGAGCAGTACTTC. Translated: CASSRGQGNDEQYF.